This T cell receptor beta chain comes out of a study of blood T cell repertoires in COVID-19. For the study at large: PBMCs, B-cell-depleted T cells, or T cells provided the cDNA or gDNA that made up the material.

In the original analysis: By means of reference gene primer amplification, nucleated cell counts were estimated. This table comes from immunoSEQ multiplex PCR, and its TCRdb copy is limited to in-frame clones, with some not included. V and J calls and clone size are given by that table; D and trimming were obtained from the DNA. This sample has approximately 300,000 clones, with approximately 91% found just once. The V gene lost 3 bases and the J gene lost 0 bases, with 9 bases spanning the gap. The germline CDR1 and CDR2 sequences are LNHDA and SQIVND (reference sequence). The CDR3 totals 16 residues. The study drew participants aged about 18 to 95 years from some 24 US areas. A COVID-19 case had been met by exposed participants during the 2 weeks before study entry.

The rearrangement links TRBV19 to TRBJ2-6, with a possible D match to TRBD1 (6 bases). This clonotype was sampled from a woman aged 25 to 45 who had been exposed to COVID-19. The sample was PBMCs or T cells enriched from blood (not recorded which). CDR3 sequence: CASSITGSSGANVLTF. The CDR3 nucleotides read TGTGCCAGTAGTATCACAGGGAGCTCTGGGGCCAACGTCCTGACTTTC.